This entry lists 30 T cell receptor beta chains sequenced from one sample in a study of blood T cell repertoires in COVID-19. Method: immunoSEQ multiplex PCR; TCRdb's copy keeps in-frame clones and lacks some. The data contain nearly 60,000 clones, over 75% of them singletons. Sequenced sample: peripheral blood. Receptors were obtained from a man aged 35-49 years with active COVID-19.

This clone has just a few counts. V gene TRBV2 combines with J gene TRBJ1-2; tentative D call: TRBD1 (6 bases). The V end lost 7 bases, the J end lost 2 bases, and 14 bases lay between the germline ends. CDR1 is SNHLY and CDR2 is FYNNEI in the germline V gene. The CDR3 is 14 residues long. The CDR3 reads CASTSDSLNYGYTF. The CDR3 coding sequence is TGTGCCAGCACATCGGACAGCCTAAACTATGGCTACACCTTC.

The chain links TRBV19 to TRBJ2-2; no firm D call. Germline assignment: CDR1 LNHDA and CDR2 SQIVND (reference sequence). Between the trimmed V and J ends, which lost 7 bases and 5 bases, there was a span of 8 bases. This CDR3 contains 12 residues. CDR3 region: CASISLTGELFF. CDR3 sequence (DNA): TGTGCCAGTATATCCCTTACCGGGGAGCTGTTTTTT.

Turning to this clone: This same CDR3 is encoded by further DNA sequences in the sample. V and J are TRBV5-1 and TRBJ1-1; 9 nucleotides agree with TRBD1. The CDR3 loop spans 15 amino acids. The V gene end was trimmed by 3 bases and the J gene end by 5 bases; junction bases not matched to a gene: 8. Germline CDR1 reads SGHRS; CDR2 reads YFSETQ. CDR3 sequence reads: CASSWGQGLETEAFF. The CDR3 coding sequence is TGCGCCAGCAGCTGGGGACAGGGATTGGAAACTGAAGCTTTCTTT.

The rearrangement uses TRBV7-2 and TRBJ2-1, with 12 bases aligning to TRBD2. CDR1 is SGHTA and CDR2 is FQGNSA in the germline V gene. Germline trimming cut 4 bases from V and 7 bases from J; bases unmatched to any gene: 8. This CDR3 is 16 amino acids long. In nucleotides, the CDR3 is TGTGCCAGCAGCTCTAGCGGGAGGGCCTTTGTGAATGAGCAGTTCTTC. It codes for CASSSSGRAFVNEQFF.

This chain links TRBV13 with TRBJ2-7; D unclear. The V end was cut by 5 bases, the J end by 1 base, with 12 bases between. The CDR3 is made up of 14 amino acids. Germline V gene data show CDR1 as PRHDT and CDR2 as FYEKMQ (reference sequence). This chain's CDR3 is CASSAPRVSYEQYF. The DNA of the CDR3 is TGTGCCAGCAGCGCCCCCCGAGTTTCCTACGAGCAGTACTTC.

The CDR3 sequence is CATSRDRGGTDTQYF. The CDR3 DNA reads as TGTGCCACCAGCAGAGATCGGGGGGGCACAGATACGCAGTATTTT. This chain joins TRBV15 and TRBJ2-3, with TRBD2 matching 7 bases. The CDR3 sequence is 15 residues long. Per germline, CDR1 LNHNV and CDR2 YYDKDF (reference sequence). The ends lost 0 bases at V and 1 base at J; junction bases unmatched: 1.

In the case of this clone: The identical CDR3 is also encoded by other nucleotide sequences in the sample. The rearrangement joins TRBV5-1 to TRBJ1-1; 7 bases agree with TRBD1. This CDR3 spans 14 amino acids. Germline CDR1 and CDR2: SGHRS and YFSETQ. After removal of 4 bases from V and 2 bases from J, the junction contained 5 bases not matched to a gene. This chain's CDR3 is CASSGGQLNTEAFF. In DNA form, the CDR3 reads TGCGCCAGCAGCGGGGGACAGTTAAACACTGAAGCTTTCTTT.

The V gene is TRBV6-2 or TRBV6-3, the J gene TRBJ1-5; the D gene is possibly TRBD1 (6 bases). The CDR3 runs 15 residues. Germline lookup yields CDR1 MNHEY and CDR2 SVGEGT. Trimming took 6 bases from V and 0 from J, leaving 12 bases between them. The DNA for the CDR3 is TGTGCCAGCAGCCGCAGGGGAACTAGCAATCAGCCCCAGCATTTT. It yields the protein CASSRRGTSNQPQHF.

V gene TRBV9 combines with J gene TRBJ2-1, with D perhaps TRBD1 (6 bases). Germline V lookup: CDR1 SGDLS, CDR2 YYNGEE. V lost 4 bases, J lost 7 bases, and 18 bases lay in between. The CDR3 runs to 15 residues. CDR3 DNA sequence: TGTGCCAGCAGCCCCCGACAGGTAAGAGTGAATGAGCAGTTCTTC. It specifies CASSPRQVRVNEQFF.

With respect to this clone: In the same sample, other DNA sequences code for this CDR3. V usage is TRBV11-1 and J usage is TRBJ2-2; 9 bases agree with TRBD1. V shed 5 bases, J shed 3 bases, and the junction held 1 base outside the gene matches. Germline CDR1 reads SGHAT; CDR2 reads FQDESV (reference sequence). The CDR3 runs to 14 residues. The CDR3 nucleotides read TGTGCCAGCAGCAGGACAGGGGACACCGGGGAGCTGTTTTTT. It codes for CASSRTGDTGELFF.

The chain has TRBV27 and TRBJ1-4; D might be TRBD1 (6 bases). V lost 2 bases, J lost 5 bases, and 18 bases lay in between. From germline, CDR1 is MNHEY and CDR2 SMNVEV (reference sequence). This CDR3 contains 17 residues. This CDR3 reads CASSLAFLTGPNEKLFF. In nucleotides, the CDR3 is TGTGCCAGCAGTTTAGCGTTTTTGACAGGACCGAATGAAAAACTGTTTTTT.

The CDR3 loop reads CASSQARSYTGELFF. The CDR3 DNA sequence: TGTGCCAGCAGCCAAGCGCGGTCATACACCGGGGAGCTGTTTTTT. The genes are TRBV11-2 and TRBJ2-2; D unclear. Per the germline V gene, CDR1 is SGHAT and CDR2 is FQNNGV. This CDR3 has 15 amino acids. Trimming took 5 bases from V and 3 from J, leaving 13 bases between them.

The V gene is TRBV27, the J gene TRBJ1-5, with TRBD1 identical over 8 bases. The CDR3 is 16 residues long. V lost 4 bases, J lost 6 bases, and 11 bases stayed unmatched. CDR1 MNHEY and CDR2 SMNVEV come from the germline V gene (reference sequence). The CDR3 nucleotides are TGTGCCAGCAGTTCCTCCCAGGGGGCGCGGGGTCAGCCCCAGCATTTT. This codes for CASSSSQGARGQPQHF.

The chain employs TRBV10-3 and TRBJ2-5, with 14 bases lining up with TRBD2. V gave up 6 bases and J gave up 1 base; unmatched junction bases: 7. Germline CDR1 is ENHRY and CDR2 is SYGVKD. This CDR3 contains 17 residues. CDR3 region: CAIRTGTSGSIQETQYF. CDR3 bases: TGTGCCATCAGGACCGGGACTAGCGGGAGTATCCAAGAGACCCAGTACTTC.

The chain combines TRBV6-4 with TRBJ2-2, with 7 bases lining up with TRBD1. The CDR3 is 15 residues long. CDR1 MRHNA and CDR2 SNTAGT come from the germline V gene. J lost 0 bases, V lost 2 bases, and 0 bases had no gene match. The CDR3 coding sequence is TGTGCCAGCAGTGACACAGGGGCGAACACCGGGGAGCTGTTTTTT. Translating it yields CASSDTGANTGELFF.

The chain is built from TRBV5-1 and TRBJ1-1, with 7 bases fitting TRBD1. Germline V gene data show CDR1 as SGHRS and CDR2 as YFSETQ. The trim removed 4 bases at V and 1 base at J, leaving 4 bases unmatched. CDR3 length: 14 residues. The chain's CDR3 is CASSTGQPNTEAFF. The CDR3 nucleotides read TGCGCCAGCAGCACGGGACAGCCGAACACTGAAGCTTTCTTT.

The chain employs TRBV30 and TRBJ2-7; 7 bases fit TRBD2. J was trimmed by 6 bases and V by 3 bases; bases with no gene match: 11. Germline lookup yields CDR1 GTSNPN and CDR2 SVGIG (reference sequence). This CDR3 has 14 amino acids. In DNA form, the CDR3 reads TGTGCCTGGAGAAGGGGCGGGAGATGGGGCGAGCAGTACTTC. It specifies CAWRRGGRWGEQYF. Filled out from reference TRBV30 and TRBJ2-7, the complete variable domain reads SQTIHQWPATLVQPVGSPLSLECTVEGTSNPNLYWYRQAAGRGLQLLFYSVGIGQISSEVPQNLSASRPQDRQFILSSKKLLLSDSGFYLCAWRRGGRWGEQYFGPGTRLTVT.

The chain employs TRBV5-8 and TRBJ1-1; 8 bases match TRBD1. The CDR3 is 14 amino acids. Germline trimming cut 4 bases from V and 14 bases from J; bases unmatched to any gene: 16. Germline CDR1 SGHTS, CDR2 YDEGEE. Written as DNA, the CDR3 is TGTGCCAGCAGCCCTTTCATGGCGGGACAGGTCGTGTTCTTT. This gives the protein CASSPFMAGQVVFF.

The genes are TRBV11-3 and TRBJ2-1; a weak D match, TRBD2 (5 bases). The CDR3 length is 14 residues. V was trimmed by 1 base and J by 4 bases, leaving 8 bases between them. Germline CDR1 SGHNT, CDR2 YENEEA. The CDR3 loop reads CASSLGGGYNEQFF. CDR3 nucleotides: TGTGCCAGCAGCTTAGGTGGAGGATACAATGAGCAGTTCTTC.

This clone appeared once. The chain recombines TRBV3-1 (or the pseudogene TRBV3-2) with TRBJ2-7; TRBD2 aligns across 12 bases. V shed 6 bases and J 2 bases; nucleotides not matched to a gene: 5. Germline CDR1 LGHDT, CDR2 YNNKEL (reference sequence). The CDR3 runs to 15 residues. The CDR3 region is CASSHRTSGTYEQYF. The CDR3 DNA sequence: TGTGCCAGCAGTCATAGGACTAGCGGGACCTACGAGCAGTACTTC.

The V call is TRBV5-1, the J call TRBJ1-4; tentatively, D is TRBD1 (6 bases). Germline V gives CDR1 SGHRS, CDR2 YFSETQ. The CDR3 has 15 residues. V lost 4 bases to trimming and J lost 8 bases, with 18 bases between them. The CDR3 DNA reads TGCGCCAGCAGCCTTCAGGGGAATTTAGGGGAAAAACTGTTTTTT. Protein sequence: CASSLQGNLGEKLFF.

This chain uses TRBV6-2 or TRBV6-3 with TRBJ1-5; 12 nucleotides match TRBD1. The CDR3 is made up of 15 amino acids. The V gene end was trimmed by 6 bases and the J gene end by 6 bases; junction bases not matched to a gene: 6. Germline loops: CDR1 MNHEY, CDR2 SVGEGT. The CDR3 DNA reads as TGTGCCAGCAGCTCGGGACAGGGGGCCCCTCAGCCCCAGCATTTT. Protein sequence: CASSSGQGAPQPQHF.

V and J are TRBV10-3 and TRBJ1-3, with D tentatively TRBD1 (6 bases). The CDR3 has 14 amino acids. Germline V gene lookup returns CDR1 ENHRY and CDR2 SYGVKD. The germline V and J ends were trimmed by 6 bases and 0 bases, with 9 bases remaining between them. CDR3: CAIRDSTSGNTIYF. Written as DNA, the CDR3 is TGTGCCATCAGGGACAGCACCTCTGGAAACACCATATATTTT.

This clone qualifies as medium-sized. The CDR3 reads CAWSVGVGYTF. CDR3 nucleotide sequence: TGTGCCTGGAGCGTAGGGGTCGGCTACACCTTC. This sequence joins TRBV30 and TRBJ1-2, with D possibly TRBD1 on 5 matching bases. Germline V gives CDR1 GTSNPN, CDR2 SVGIG (reference sequence). There are 11 residues in the CDR3. V dropped 3 bases and J dropped 8 bases, with 10 bases sitting between them.

This clone was detected only a few times. This chain connects TRBV18 to TRBJ2-7; D is possibly TRBD2 (6 bases). Germline assignment: CDR1 KGHSH and CDR2 LQKENI. This CDR3 is 14 amino acids long. The germline V and J ends were trimmed by 3 bases and 7 bases, with 16 bases remaining between them. The CDR3 nucleotides are TGTGCCAGCTCACCGGGTCCTCGGGGAGGAGAGCAGTACTTC. Its protein is CASSPGPRGGEQYF.

J is TRBJ1-1 and V is TRBV28, with a weak D call TRBD1 (5 bases). CDR3 length: 15 residues. V lost 2 bases and J lost 5, with 15 bases in between. Germline lookup yields CDR1 MDHEN and CDR2 SYDVKM. The CDR3 loop is CASSLGKGSMTEAFF. Here the CDR3 DNA reads TGTGCCAGCAGTTTAGGTAAGGGGTCGATGACTGAAGCTTTCTTT.

This sequence joins TRBV24-1 and TRBJ2-3, with D tentatively TRBD1 (6 bases). Germline V gene sequence: CDR1 KGHDR, CDR2 SFDVKD. Trimming left V 4 bases short and J 4 bases short, with 26 bases between. CDR3 size: 19 residues. CDR3 nucleotide sequence: TGTGCCACCAGTGACCCATTCTACACCGGACAGCACGGTCCAGATACGCAGTATTTT. Translating gives CATSDPFYTGQHGPDTQYF.

V and J are TRBV3-1 (or the pseudogene TRBV3-2) and TRBJ1-4; D ambiguous. CDR3 length: 11 residues. Trimming shortened V by 4 bases and J by 12 bases, and 9 bases separated the two germline ends. Germline assignment: CDR1 LGHDT and CDR2 YNNKEL (reference sequence). The CDR3 sequence: CASSRGQQLFF. CDR3 bases: TGTGCCAGCAGCCGAGGGCAACAACTGTTTTTT.

V and J are TRBV30 and TRBJ2-7; 12 bases agree with TRBD2. The trim removed 1 base at V and 2 bases at J, leaving 9 bases unmatched. Germline loops: CDR1 GTSNPN, CDR2 SVGIG (reference sequence). The CDR3 is 17 residues long. The CDR3 DNA follows: TGTGCCTGGAGTGGCCCGACTAGCGGGAGCGTAACCTACGAGCAGTACTTC. It encodes CAWSGPTSGSVTYEQYF.

This sequence joins TRBV3-1 (or the pseudogene TRBV3-2) and TRBJ2-1; D not resolved. From germline, CDR1 is LGHDT and CDR2 YNNKEL (reference sequence). The CDR3 extends over 14 amino acids. V shed 4 bases and J shed 4 bases, with 11 bases lying between them. The CDR3 region is CASSPSHSYNEQFF. CDR3 DNA: TGTGCCAGCAGCCCCTCCCATAGTTACAATGAGCAGTTCTTC.